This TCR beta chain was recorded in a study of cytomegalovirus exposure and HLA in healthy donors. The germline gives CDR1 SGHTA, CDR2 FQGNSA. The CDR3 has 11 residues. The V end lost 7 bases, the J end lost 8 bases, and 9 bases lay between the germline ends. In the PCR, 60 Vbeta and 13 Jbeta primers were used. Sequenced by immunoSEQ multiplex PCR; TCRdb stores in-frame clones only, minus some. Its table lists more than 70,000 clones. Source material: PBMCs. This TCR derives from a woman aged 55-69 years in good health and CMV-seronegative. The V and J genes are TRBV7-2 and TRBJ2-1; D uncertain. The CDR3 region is CASTLAHEQFF. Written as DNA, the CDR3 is TGTGCCAGCACCCTGGCCCATGAGCAGTTCTTC. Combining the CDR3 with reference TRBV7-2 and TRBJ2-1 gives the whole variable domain GAGVSQSPSNKVTEKGKDVELRCDPISGHTALYWYRQSLGQGLEFLIYFQGNSAPDKSGLPSDRFSAERTGGSVSTLTIQRTQQEDSAVYLCASTLAHEQFFGPGTRLTVL.